These 20 T cell receptor beta chains share one sample of origin, sequenced in a study of T cells after yellow fever vaccination. TCRdb reprocessed the 5' RACE reads with MiXCR, giving one entry per CDR3 protein. The repertoire holds a few hundred thousand distinct CDR3 sequences, with 7% to 10% as singletons. Sample: PBMCs, taken roughly 45 days after the first yellow fever vaccination. All receptors come from a man younger than 35 who received the YFV17D yellow fever vaccine.

This clonotype was seen repeatedly, ten times or more. V is TRBV19 and J is TRBJ2-1; D is unresolved. V was shortened by 0 bases and J by 0 bases, with 6 bases between the two germline ends. Germline CDR1 LNHDA, CDR2 SQIVND (reference sequence). The CDR3 is 15 residues long. CDR3 in amino acids: CASSIERSSYNEQFF. CDR3 DNA sequence: TGTGCCAGTAGTATAGAACGGAGCTCCTACAATGAGCAGTTCTTC.

This clonotype has more than one count but fewer than ten. V gene TRBV6-2 or TRBV6-3 combines with J gene TRBJ1-5, with 7 bases fitting TRBD1. CDR1 and CDR2 from the germline V gene are MNHEY and SVGEGT. This CDR3 is built from 12 residues. With 6 bases clipped from V and 9 bases from J, the junction kept 5 bases outside the gene matches. CDR3 sequence (DNA): TGTGCCAGCAGACAGGGGATGGGGCCCCAGCATTTT. Amino acid sequence: CASRQGMGPQHF.

The chain carries TRBV5-1 and TRBJ2-3; 7 bases fit TRBD2. The CDR3 has 17 amino acids. Looked up from germline, CDR1 is SGHRS and CDR2 is YFSETQ. J gave up 2 bases and V 1 base, and 10 bases lay outside the gene matches. CDR3 sequence: CASSLPGAGDYTDTQYF. CDR3 nucleotide sequence: TGCGCCAGCAGCTTGCCGGGCGCGGGGGACTACACAGATACGCAGTATTTT.

V gene TRBV24-1 combines with J gene TRBJ2-5, with D possibly being TRBD1 (5 bases). Germline V gene lookup returns CDR1 KGHDR and CDR2 SFDVKD. The CDR3 totals 14 residues. Trimming left V 5 bases short and J 4 bases short, with 13 bases between. The CDR3 loop reads CATSVSGHAETQYF. The CDR3 DNA reads TGTGCCACCAGTGTATCAGGACATGCAGAGACCCAGTACTTC.

V and J are TRBV7-6 and TRBJ2-7, with D possibly being TRBD1 (6 bases). Deletions cut 4 bases from V and 3 bases from J, with 13 bases between. The CDR3 is 14 amino acids. The germline V gene has CDR1 SGHVS and CDR2 FNYEAQ. The CDR3 nucleotides are TGTGCCAGCAGCTCAGCTCAGGACAGCTACGAGCAGTACTTC. Protein sequence: CASSSAQDSYEQYF. The whole variable domain, remainder taken from reference TRBV7-6 and TRBJ2-7, is GAGVSQSPRYKVTKRGQDVALRCDPISGHVSLYWYRQALGQGPEFLTYFNYEAQQDKSGLPNDRFSAERPEGSISTLTIQRTEQRDSAMYRCASSSAQDSYEQYFGPGTRLTVT.

This clonotype was found a few times. The chain carries TRBV7-2 and TRBJ1-5; TRBD1 aligns across 7 bases. The ends lost 5 bases at V and 9 bases at J; junction bases unmatched: 10. Germline CDR1 reads SGHTA; CDR2 reads FQGNSA. This CDR3 is 14 amino acids long. This chain's CDR3 is CASSLEGARRPQHF. CDR3 coding DNA: TGTGCCAGCAGCCTCGAGGGGGCGAGGCGGCCCCAGCATTTT.

This clonotype was counted between two and nine times. The CDR3 protein is CASSEPGQRGWETQYF. Here the CDR3 DNA reads TGTGCCAGCAGTGAACCGGGACAGAGAGGTTGGGAGACCCAGTACTTC. The chain joins TRBV6-1 to TRBJ2-5; 7 bases map to TRBD1. The V gene's germline CDR1 is MNHNS and CDR2 SASEGT. CDR3 length equals 16 residues. J was trimmed by 5 bases and V by 2 bases; bases with no gene match: 11.

This clonotype has only a few counts. This chain connects TRBV27 to TRBJ2-2; 8 positions match TRBD1. The CDR3 has 13 residues. Germline V CDR1 and CDR2: MNHEY, SMNVEV (reference sequence). The trim removed 8 bases at V and 3 bases at J, leaving 2 bases unmatched. CDR3 loop: CASLGQDTGELFF. In DNA, the CDR3 is TGTGCCAGCCTGGGACAGGACACCGGGGAGCTGTTTTTT.

The rearrangement uses TRBV5-4 and TRBJ2-3; 9 bases fit TRBD2. This CDR3 spans 16 amino acids. The trim removed 1 base at V and 0 bases at J, leaving 3 bases unmatched. The germline V gene encodes CDR1 SGHNT and CDR2 YYREEE (reference sequence). The CDR3 protein is CASSLYTSGSTDTQYF. The CDR3 DNA is TGTGCCAGCAGCTTGTATACTAGCGGGAGCACAGATACGCAGTATTTT.

This clonotype was detected only a few times. V gene TRBV7-8 combines with J gene TRBJ2-5, with 10 bases lining up with TRBD2. Germline values: CDR1 SGHVS, CDR2 FQNEAQ. This CDR3 region has 17 residues. Unmatched junction bases numbered 8, after V lost 3 bases and J lost 1 base. The DNA for the CDR3 is TGTGCCAGCAGCTTTTCGCCTAGCGGGGGTTCCCAAGAGACCCAGTACTTC. Protein sequence: CASSFSPSGGSQETQYF. Variable domain in full (rest from reference TRBV7-8 and TRBJ2-5): GAGVSQSPRYKVAKRGQDVALRCDPISGHVSLFWYQQALGQGPEFLTYFQNEAQLDKSGLPSDRFFAERPEGSVSTLKIQRTQQEDSAVYLCASSFSPSGGSQETQYFGPGTRLLVL.

This clonotype has a handful of counts. The V and J genes are TRBV20-1 and TRBJ1-5; D not resolved. Trimming shortened V by 1 base and J by 5 bases, and 15 bases separated the two germline ends. This CDR3 has 15 amino acids. Germline V lookup: CDR1 DFQATT, CDR2 SNEGSKA (reference sequence). CDR3: CSARVPFSTDQPQHF. The CDR3 DNA reads as TGCAGTGCTAGAGTCCCCTTTTCCACAGATCAGCCCCAGCATTTT.

V is TRBV5-1 and J is TRBJ2-7; possible D gene TRBD1, 6 bases. Per the germline V gene, CDR1 is SGHRS and CDR2 is YFSETQ. The CDR3 extends over 12 amino acids. The V and J ends lost 0 bases and 9 bases respectively, with 10 bases between them. DNA of the CDR3: TGCGCCAGCAGCTTGGATCTAGGGGGGCAGTACTTC. Translating it yields CASSLDLGGQYF. Full variable domain (outside the CDR3, taken from reference TRBV5-1 and TRBJ2-7): KAGVTQTPRYLIKTRGQQVTLSCSPISGHRSVSWYQQTPGQGLQFLFEYFSETQRNKGNFPGRFSGRQFSNSRSEMNVSTLELGDSALYLCASSLDLGGQYFGPGTRLTVT.

This clonotype showed up many times. The chain couples TRBV7-2 to TRBJ2-4; the match to TRBD2 covers 7 bases. Trimming removed 5 bases from V and 1 base from J; junction bases left unmatched: 5. Germline lookup yields CDR1 SGHTA and CDR2 FQGNSA. The CDR3 runs to 15 residues. CDR3 sequence (DNA): TGTGCCAGCAGCAGGGACTACGGGGCCAAAAACATTCAGTACTTC. As protein: CASSRDYGAKNIQYF.

This clonotype was recorded a few times. This chain joins TRBV3-1 and TRBJ2-1; no definite D call. The CDR3 has 13 residues. The V and J ends lost 4 bases and 9 bases respectively, with 13 bases between them. CDR1 LGHDT and CDR2 YNNKEL come from the germline V gene (reference sequence). The DNA of the CDR3 is TGTGCCAGCAGCCCGCTGGCCACCGGTGAGCAGTTCTTC. It translates to CASSPLATGEQFF.

CDR3 coding DNA: TGTGCCAGCATATCGGGACAGGGGAGCGAGCAGTACTTC. Translating it yields CASISGQGSEQYF. The gene calls are TRBV3-1 and TRBJ2-7; 10 positions agree with TRBD1. With V trimmed by 7 bases and J by 6 bases, 6 bases remained unmatched. This CDR3 has 13 residues. Germline lookup yields CDR1 LGHDT and CDR2 YNNKEL (reference sequence).

This clonotype has just a few counts. This rearrangement joins TRBV5-1 to TRBJ1-1, with D unresolved. Germline V gene data show CDR1 as SGHRS and CDR2 as YFSETQ. Deletions cut 0 bases from V and 1 base from J, with 7 bases between. The CDR3 has 14 amino acids. The CDR3 DNA reads as TGCGCCAGCAGCTTGGCTCAGAGGAACACTGAAGCTTTCTTT. Residues: CASSLAQRNTEAFF.

This clonotype turned up a few times. The J gene is TRBJ2-3, the V gene TRBV2; D is ambiguous. The germline V and J ends were trimmed by 6 bases and 1 base, with 11 bases remaining between them. Germline CDR1 and CDR2: SNHLY and FYNNEI. The CDR3 covers 14 residues. CDR3 coding DNA: TGTGCCAGCAGGGGGAACGTACGCACAGATACGCAGTATTTT. Translating it yields CASRGNVRTDTQYF.

This rearrangement joins TRBV11-2 to TRBJ1-2; maybe TRBD1 (5 bases). Germline CDR1 is SGHAT and CDR2 is FQNNGV. V lost 3 bases and J 5 bases, leaving 13 bases between the germline ends. CDR3 size: 14 residues. In DNA, the CDR3 is TGTGCCAGCAGCTTTAATGGGGCCCGATATGGCTACACCTTC. It encodes CASSFNGARYGYTF.

This clonotype was seen more than once but under ten times. The genes are TRBV20-1 and TRBJ1-2; D remains unclear. V shed 4 bases and J shed 3 bases, with 18 bases lying between them. Per germline, CDR1 DFQATT and CDR2 SNEGSKA (reference sequence). This CDR3 is 15 amino acids long. The chain's CDR3 is CSANDPGGRHYGYTF. The CDR3 region has the DNA TGCAGTGCTAATGACCCAGGCGGGAGACACTATGGCTACACCTTC.

This chain links TRBV6-2 or TRBV6-3 with TRBJ2-1; D not certain. Deletions cut 4 bases from V and 4 bases from J, with 11 bases between. The CDR3 is 14 residues long. Germline V gene sequence: CDR1 MNHEY, CDR2 SVGEGT. The CDR3: CASSFRSEYNEQFF. CDR3 DNA sequence: TGTGCCAGCAGTTTTAGGTCCGAGTACAATGAGCAGTTCTTC.